The 23 T cell receptor beta chains given below trace back to one sample, sequenced in a study of post-analysis software for immune sequencing data. These receptors are not linked to any known antigen. Carried by the TCR beta cDNA libraries were unique molecular identifiers. MiXCR was run by TCRdb on the PCR reads, yielding one entry per CDR3 protein. The repertoire includes roughly 540,000 distinct CDR3 sequences, around 36% of them detected once, and under 7% sits in the top ten. Findings and caveats of the study: In patients, roughly 5 TRBV segments were more frequent than in controls, with TRBV5-6, TRBV5-1 and TRBV20-1 among them.

Sequences were obtained from blood. These receptors all stem from a girl under 18 with multiple sclerosis.

This clonotype was counted a few times. The V call is TRBV19, the J call TRBJ2-1; D is uncertain. This CDR3 comprises 12 residues. The V gene lost 4 bases and the J gene lost 8 bases, with 9 bases spanning the gap. The germline gives CDR1 LNHDA, CDR2 SQIVND (reference sequence). The CDR3 DNA sequence: TGTGCCAGTAGTAGCTCTGGGTATGAGCAGTTCTTC. Its translation: CASSSSGYEQFF.

To note about this clonotype: This could be a read error, since a much larger clone is one nucleotide away. The chain uses TRBV12-3 or TRBV12-4 and TRBJ1-2, with D unresolved. Trimming shortened V by 2 bases and J by 4 bases, and 5 bases separated the two germline ends. The CDR3 covers 12 residues. DNA for the CDR3: TGTGCCAGCAGTTTAATGGGCTATGGCTACACCTTC. It yields the protein CASSLMGYGYTF.

This clonotype turned up a few times. This chain connects TRBV12-3 or TRBV12-4 to TRBJ2-7; D gene uncertain. The J call may be wrong; the DNA end is better matched by TRBJ2-5. The CDR3 has 13 amino acids. The CDR3 here is CASSLEFVGTQYF. The CDR3, as DNA: TGTGCCAGCAGTTTAGAATTCGTGGGGACCCAGTACTTC.

This clonotype was detected only a few times. The V call is TRBV6-1, the J call TRBJ2-1; weak D call: TRBD1 (5 bases). The CDR3 has 14 amino acids. Trimming stripped 2 bases from V and 3 bases from J, with 8 bases between. CDR1 is MNHNS, CDR2 SASEGT, per germline. The CDR3 coding sequence is TGTGCCAGCAGTGAAACAGGTCGCTACAATGAGCAGTTCTTC. It yields the protein CASSETGRYNEQFF.

J is TRBJ1-5 and V is TRBV5-6; 12 bases match TRBD1. The CDR3 is made up of 18 amino acids. V trimming: 4 bases; J trimming: 2 bases; junction bases outside the gene matches: 10. Germline CDR1 and CDR2: SGHDT and YYEEEE. This CDR3 reads CASSTRDRGPGGNQPQHF. The CDR3 DNA reads TGTGCCAGCAGCACCCGGGACAGGGGGCCAGGGGGCAATCAGCCCCAGCATTTT.

The chain has TRBV12-5 and TRBJ2-7; D remains unclear. The CDR3 is 8 residues long. The germline V gene has CDR1 LGHNT and CDR2 FRNRAP. The germline V and J ends were trimmed by 6 bases and 9 bases, with 3 bases remaining between them. DNA of the CDR3: TGTGCTAGTGGCGGGCAGTACTTC. Encoded protein: CASGGQYF.

The chain employs TRBV4-2 and TRBJ2-5, with 12 nucleotides matching TRBD2. This CDR3 region has 18 residues. The V gene end was trimmed by 2 bases and the J gene end by 5 bases; junction bases not matched to a gene: 12. Per the germline V gene, CDR1 is LGHNA and CDR2 is YNFKEQ. CDR3: CASSQRLAGDLQMETQYF. The CDR3 region has the DNA TGTGCCAGCAGCCAAAGACTAGCGGGGGACCTCCAGATGGAGACCCAGTACTTC.

The chain is built from TRBV4-1 and TRBJ2-1, with D possibly being TRBD2 (5 bases). The germline V gene has CDR1 MGHRA and CDR2 YSYEKL. The CDR3 spans 15 residues. V lost 1 base, J lost 13 bases, and 20 bases lay in between. CDR3 amino acids: CASSQGTSGWETQFF. The CDR3 bases are TGCGCCAGCAGCCAAGGGACCTCAGGATGGGAGACCCAGTTCTTC.

About this clonotype itself: Relative to the germline gene, one junction end is altered; a read error may explain this. J is TRBJ2-7 and V is TRBV24-1, with a possible D match to TRBD2 (5 bases). The DNA end favors TRBJ2-5, so the J call may be wrong. CDR3 length: 16 residues. CDR1 is KGHDR and CDR2 is SFDVKD in the germline V gene. CDR3 in amino acids: CATSRGRPPYQGTQYF. DNA of the CDR3: TGTGCCACCAGTCGAGGGAGACCTCCGTACCAAGGGACCCAGTACTTC.

This clonotype showed up just a few times. This sequence joins TRBV9 and TRBJ2-3; TRBD2 might be the D (6 bases). CDR1 SGDLS and CDR2 YYNGEE come from the germline V gene. Between the trimmed V and J ends, which lost 3 bases and 0 bases, there was a span of 14 bases. The CDR3 is 16 residues long. The CDR3 DNA reads TGTGCCAGCAGCGGAGTTTCGGGAGCTAGCACAGATACGCAGTATTTT. Its translation is CASSGVSGASTDTQYF.

This clonotype occurred a few times. The rearrangement uses TRBV15 and TRBJ2-7; tentative D call: TRBD1 (5 bases). The CDR3 runs 14 residues. The germline gives CDR1 LNHNV, CDR2 YYDKDF (reference sequence). V was pared by 0 bases and J by 7 bases, with 13 bases between. The CDR3 spells CATSRDPKGFEQYF. The CDR3 nucleotides read TGTGCCACCAGCAGAGATCCGAAGGGGTTTGAGCAGTACTTC.

This clonotype was recorded a few times. This chain connects TRBV20-1 to TRBJ2-1, with 8 bases that match TRBD2. The CDR3 totals 14 residues. Germline V lookup: CDR1 DFQATT, CDR2 SNEGSKA (reference sequence). V lost 6 bases, J lost 9 bases, and 13 bases stayed unmatched. CDR3 loop: CSALRVAGPGEQFF. CDR3 nucleotides: TGCAGTGCCCTCCGAGTAGCGGGGCCCGGTGAGCAGTTCTTC.

The chain recombines TRBV6-2 or TRBV6-3 with TRBJ2-1; D is perhaps TRBD2 (6 bases). Trimming shortened V by 0 bases and J by 7 bases, and 10 bases separated the two germline ends. The V gene's germline CDR1 is MNHEY and CDR2 SVGEGT. The CDR3 has 14 amino acids. The CDR3 loop is CASSYSPSGNEQFF. The CDR3 DNA is TGTGCCAGCAGTTACTCACCCAGCGGGAATGAGCAGTTCTTC.

The J gene is TRBJ1-5, the V gene TRBV7-8; D gene ambiguous. The germline V and J ends were trimmed by 5 bases and 7 bases, with 12 bases remaining between them. CDR1 is SGHVS, CDR2 FQNEAQ, per germline. This CDR3 region has 13 residues. The CDR3 DNA sequence: TGTGCCAGCAGCCTCAATGGGCGCCAGCCCCAGCATTTT. Protein sequence: CASSLNGRQPQHF. Together with reference TRBV7-8 and TRBJ1-5, the CDR3 gives the full variable domain: GAGVSQSPRYKVAKRGQDVALRCDPISGHVSLFWYQQALGQGPEFLTYFQNEAQLDKSGLPSDRFFAERPEGSVSTLKIQRTQQEDSAVYLCASSLNGRQPQHFGDGTRLSIL.

This clonotype has a count of ten or more. J is TRBJ2-3 and V is TRBV20-1, with 7 nucleotides matching TRBD2. CDR3 length equals 14 residues. Germline values: CDR1 DFQATT, CDR2 SNEGSKA (reference sequence). V gave up 6 bases and J gave up 3 bases; unmatched junction bases: 9. CDR3 region: CSARDYLTTDTQYF. Written as DNA, the CDR3 is TGCAGTGCCCGGGACTACCTAACGACAGATACGCAGTATTTT.

V and J are TRBV27 and TRBJ1-6; possibly TRBD1 for D (5 bases). Per the germline V gene, CDR1 is MNHEY and CDR2 is SMNVEV (reference sequence). The CDR3 has 15 residues. Trimming removed 4 bases at V and 10 bases at J, with 17 bases between. The CDR3 region is CASSSPGGVGSPLHF. The CDR3, as DNA: TGTGCCAGCAGTTCACCGGGGGGGGTCGGGTCACCCCTCCACTTT.

The rearrangement joins TRBV7-9 to TRBJ2-1; possibly TRBD1 or TRBD2 for D (5 bases each). The CDR3 runs to 15 residues. Germline V gene lookup returns CDR1 SEHNR and CDR2 FQNEAQ (reference sequence). Trimming left V 2 bases short and J 9 bases short, with 17 bases between. The DNA for the CDR3 is TGTGCCAGCAGCTTATATGGGGGTCCGAGTCTTGAGCAGTTCTTC. Amino acids: CASSLYGGPSLEQFF. Supplemented by reference TRBV7-9 and TRBJ2-1, the full variable domain reads DTGVSQNPRHKITKRGQNVTFRCDPISEHNRLYWYRQTLGQGPEFLTYFQNEAQLEKSRLLSDRFSAERPKGSFSTLEIQRTEQGDSAMYLCASSLYGGPSLEQFFGPGTRLTVL.

This clonotype was seen once. This CDR3 is CASSRVQEGEQFF. The CDR3 nucleotides read TGTGCCAGCAGTAGAGTACAGGAGGGTGAGCAGTTCTTC. The chain links TRBV27 to TRBJ2-1, with D perhaps TRBD2 (6 bases). V gave up 5 bases and J gave up 9 bases, with 14 bases separating them. The germline V gene has CDR1 MNHEY and CDR2 SMNVEV (reference sequence). This CDR3 is 13 amino acids long.

In this sample, this clonotype turned up a few times. This chain links TRBV12-3 or TRBV12-4 with TRBJ2-5; tentative D call: TRBD1 (7 bases). This CDR3 has 16 residues. The germline V and J ends were trimmed by 7 bases and 4 bases, with 22 bases remaining between them. The CDR3 protein is CASTPQPPGGGETQYF. DNA for the CDR3: TGTGCCAGCACGCCGCAACCCCCAGGGGGAGGAGAGACCCAGTACTTC.

The chain combines TRBV20-1 with TRBJ1-2, with 7 bases fitting TRBD1. The CDR3 has 14 residues. After removal of 6 bases from V and 1 base from J, the junction contained 8 bases not matched to a gene. Germline CDR1 DFQATT, CDR2 SNEGSKA (reference sequence). The CDR3 nucleotides are TGCAGTGCGGCCACAGGGGCGAGTAACTATGGCTACACCTTC. Protein: CSAATGASNYGYTF.

The V and J genes are TRBV5-1 and TRBJ2-1; no clear D gene. The CDR3 runs 14 residues. V was clipped by 0 bases and J by 5 bases, with 9 bases between them. Germline CDR1 and CDR2: SGHRS and YFSETQ. DNA for the CDR3: TGCGCCAGCAGCTTGGATGTTAGGCACAATGAGCAGTTCTTC. As protein: CASSLDVRHNEQFF.

The J gene is TRBJ2-5, the V gene TRBV3-1; D unclear. The ends were cut back, 1 base at V and 3 bases at J, with 9 bases in the middle. The germline V gene has CDR1 LGHDT and CDR2 YNNKEL (reference sequence). The CDR3 contains 14 residues. For the CDR3, the DNA is TGTGCCAGCAGCCAAGGACGCCAGAAAGAGACCCAGTACTTC. The encoded protein is CASSQGRQKETQYF.

This rearrangement joins TRBV12-3 or TRBV12-4 to TRBJ1-2; D is unclear. The CDR3 runs 11 residues. The V gene lost 4 bases and the J gene lost 8 bases, with 8 bases spanning the gap. The CDR3 region has the DNA TGTGCCAGCAGTTACATCGGAGGCTACACCTTC. This codes for CASSYIGGYTF.